The 14 T cell receptor beta chains reported below all come from one sample, sequenced in a study of blood T cell repertoires in COVID-19. This table comes from immunoSEQ multiplex PCR, and its TCRdb copy is limited to in-frame clones, with some not included. The sample lists around 300,000 clones; roughly 90% were seen once. Sequencing was performed on peripheral blood. These receptor sequences come from a woman aged 40-49 years with COVID-19, enrolled during active disease.

The chain combines TRBV5-1 with TRBJ1-2, with D possibly TRBD1 on 6 matching bases. Germline V gene data show CDR1 as SGHRS and CDR2 as YFSETQ. This CDR3 contains 14 residues. V lost 4 bases and J 2 bases, leaving 12 bases between the germline ends. As DNA, the CDR3 is TGCGCCAGCAGCCCTGAGGGGGGGAACTATGGCTACACCTTC. Encoded protein: CASSPEGGNYGYTF. Using reference TRBV5-1 and TRBJ1-2 for the parts outside the CDR3, the full variable domain is KAGVTQTPRYLIKTRGQQVTLSCSPISGHRSVSWYQQTPGQGLQFLFEYFSETQRNKGNFPGRFSGRQFSNSRSEMNVSTLELGDSALYLCASSPEGGNYGYTFGSGTRLTVV.

The rearrangement links TRBV4-3 to TRBJ1-4, with 7 positions matching TRBD1. This CDR3 region has 14 residues. Germline trimming cut 5 bases from V and 8 bases from J; bases unmatched to any gene: 8. Germline-derived CDR1 and CDR2 are LGHNA and YSLEER. CDR3 in amino acids: CASSTYRGKEKLFF. CDR3 in DNA: TGCGCCAGCAGCACATACAGGGGAAAAGAAAAACTGTTTTTT.

V and J are TRBV6-6 and TRBJ2-6; D possibly corresponds to TRBD2 (6 bases). This CDR3 spans 17 amino acids. Trimming took 5 bases from V and 0 from J, leaving 14 bases between them. Germline-derived CDR1 and CDR2 are MNHNY and SVGAGI (reference sequence). As DNA, the CDR3 is TGTGCCAGCAGTCCGGGACTGGTTATCTCTGGGGCCAACGTCCTGACTTTC. The encoded protein is CASSPGLVISGANVLTF.

In this sample, this clone turned up many times. Other DNA sequences in this sample translate to the same CDR3. The CDR3 bases are TGTGCCAGTAGTGGGGACAGGGTGGATCAGCCCCAGCATTTT. Residues: CASSGDRVDQPQHF. The gene calls are TRBV19 and TRBJ1-5; 9 positions match TRBD1. V lost 5 bases to trimming and J lost 5 bases; unmatched junction nucleotides: 4. Germline V lookup: CDR1 LNHDA, CDR2 SQIVND (reference sequence). The CDR3 has 14 residues.

The chain joins TRBV12-3 or TRBV12-4 to TRBJ1-1, with D unresolved. Trimming cost V 7 bases and J 5 bases, with 11 bases left between them. The CDR3 has 12 amino acids. DNA for the CDR3: TGTGCCAGCACCCGGGGTAGGACTGAAGCTTTCTTT. This gives the protein CASTRGRTEAFF.

A remark on this clone: Its ends do not fully match the called genes, so a read error is possible. The gene calls are TRBV7-7 and TRBJ2-5; 8 nucleotides match TRBD2. CDR3 length equals 15 residues. Germline lookup yields CDR1 SSHAT and CDR2 FNYEAQ (reference sequence). CDR3 residues: CASSLSNGGGETQYF. The CDR3 DNA follows: TGTGCTAGCAGCTTATCCAACGGGGGGGGAGAGACCCAGTACTTC.

V is TRBV5-6 and J is TRBJ2-4, with 7 bases identical to TRBD2. The CDR3 is 15 amino acids. CDR1 is SGHDT and CDR2 is YYEEEE in the germline V gene. J gave up 7 bases and V 4 bases, and 11 bases lay outside the gene matches. The CDR3 DNA follows: TGTGCCAGCAGCCTCTCTGGGGGGGTAGTTAACATTCAGTACTTC. This translates into CASSLSGGVVNIQYF.

The rearrangement joins TRBV27 to TRBJ2-7, with a weak D call TRBD1 (5 bases). The length of the CDR3 is 15 residues. V was clipped by 1 base and J by 3 bases, with 13 bases between them. The V gene's germline CDR1 is MNHEY and CDR2 SMNVEV (reference sequence). CDR3 sequence: CASSLLGAGLYEQYF. The CDR3 DNA is TGTGCCAGCAGTTTATTAGGGGCAGGCCTCTACGAGCAGTACTTC.

This sequence joins TRBV7-3 and TRBJ2-1; D gene unclear. This CDR3 has 14 residues. Germline V CDR1 and CDR2: SGHTA, FQGTGA. V was trimmed by 5 bases and J by 7 bases, leaving 15 bases between them. The CDR3 sequence is CASSPTLVGNEQFF. In DNA, the CDR3 is TGTGCCAGCAGCCCCACCTTAGTTGGTAATGAGCAGTTCTTC.

V gene TRBV9 combines with J gene TRBJ2-7, with 7 bases matching TRBD1. This CDR3 spans 16 amino acids. Germline lookup yields CDR1 SGDLS and CDR2 YYNGEE. Trimming at V came to 3 bases and at J to 3 bases, leaving 12 bases not matched to a gene. DNA for the CDR3: TGTGCCAGCAGCGCCGGAGGTGGGGACAGCCTCTACGAGCAGTACTTC. This gives the protein CASSAGGGDSLYEQYF.

The chain recombines TRBV10-3 with TRBJ1-4; D is perhaps TRBD1 (6 bases). The CDR3 sequence is 15 residues long. Germline V gene data show CDR1 as ENHRY and CDR2 as SYGVKD. Trimming took 11 bases from V and 0 from J, leaving 16 bases between them. The CDR3 protein is CASRTDTATNEKLFF. In DNA, the CDR3 is TGTGCCTCGCGGACAGACACAGCAACTAATGAAAAACTGTTTTTT.

In this sample, this clone turned up a few times. The chain uses TRBV20-1 and TRBJ2-1; no reliable D call. Germline V gene data show CDR1 as DFQATT and CDR2 as SNEGSKA (reference sequence). CDR3 size: 11 residues. V gave up 4 bases and J gave up 6 bases, with 7 bases separating them. Written as DNA, the CDR3 is TGCAGTGCTACTAACAGCAATGAGCAGTTCTTC. It is translated as CSATNSNEQFF.

The chain recombines TRBV5-1 with TRBJ2-5, with D uncertain. The germline V and J ends were trimmed by 4 bases and 2 bases, with 9 bases remaining between them. The CDR3 consists of 13 residues. CDR1 is SGHRS and CDR2 is YFSETQ in the germline V gene. CDR3 DNA sequence: TGCGCCAGCAGCGACATTCGACAAGAGACCCAGTACTTC. Its translation: CASSDIRQETQYF.

The chain joins TRBV14 to TRBJ1-1; maybe TRBD1 (6 bases). V was clipped by 0 bases and J by 3 bases, with 11 bases between them. The CDR3 has 15 residues. Germline CDR1 reads SGHDN; CDR2 reads FVKESK. The CDR3 DNA is TGTGCCAGCAGCCAAGATGGACAGAGACACACTGAAGCTTTCTTT. Encoded protein: CASSQDGQRHTEAFF. The entire variable domain, with the rest obtained from reference TRBV14 and TRBJ1-1, is as follows: EAGVTQFPSHSVIEKGQTVTLRCDPISGHDNLYWYRRVMGKEIKFLLHFVKESKQDESGMPNNRFLAERTGGTYSTLKVQPAELEDSGVYFCASSQDGQRHTEAFFGQGTRLTVV.